This T cell receptor beta chain came from a study of CD8+CD57+ T cells in acquired aplastic anemia listed by TCRdb under 2018. Looking at the study overall: On average, sorted CD4+ and CD8+ cells yielded 3.2 ug of extracted DNA, with a range of roughly 0.18 to 27.4 ug. CD8+CD57+ expansion was defined as frequency above the mean frequency observed in healthy subjects.

On this clonotype itself: The antigen it binds to is not known. The record has no base qualities; no much larger clone is one base away.

The patients picked for sequencing were ones in whom flow cytometry had shown an expansion of CD8+CD57+ cells. Severe acquired aplastic anemia was diagnosed in all patients according to International Study of Aplastic Anemia and Agranulocytosis and Camitta criteria. No patient had received any therapy when blood was sampled. In this study, sorted CD4+ and CD8+ T cells from the blood of healthy subjects and of severe aplastic anemia patients had their TCR repertoires deep-sequenced. Patients were enrolled under clinicaltrials.gov protocols 00001620, 01623167, 00001397, 00071045, 00081523 and 00961064 in the USA. Ficoll-Paque density gradient centrifugation was used to isolate peripheral blood mononuclear cells. CD4+ and CD8+ T cells were sorted by FACS or magnetic beads before DNA extraction. Counted from cysteine to phenylalanine, this CDR3 has 13 amino acids. Kept here is only the CDR3 DNA, which spans 39 bases and is read in frame from base 1. At the junction V is shortened by 6 bases and J by 7 bases, with 10 bases in between. Taken from the germline V gene (reference sequence), the CDR1 and CDR2 loops are LNHDA and SQIVND.

Overall study outcomes, separate from this receptor: Between patients and healthy controls, no significant difference in CD8+ Simpson's diversity was found (P=0.060). Although twenty-nine CD8+ CDR3 sequences were shared by patients and controls, these sequences appeared highly expressed in patients and within the immunodominant clones of patients.

Profiling of TCR beta VDJ combinations and CDR3 sequences used genomic DNA as the template. TCR repertoire sequencing was run on an Illumina HiSeq 2000. Per the source publication's procedure: TRBV/TRBJ rearrangement plots, CDR3 size and DJ length profiles, and Simpson's diversity index were used to assess repertoires. The most abundant DNA sequence in the deep sequencing data was taken as the immunodominant clone. CDR3 amino acid sequences were screened for sharing across subjects and were compared with published repertoires and the VDJdb database. In TCRdb, the public reads were trimmed at Q25 with fastp and aligned with MiXCR, with productive beta chains retained. When rows share a CDR3 protein, they turn into one entry using the most common DNA and genes. TCRdb, not the authors, supplied the V and J calls. The sample includes 180,000 or so distinct CDR3 sequences, with around 48% observed a single time. Clones ranked in the top ten supply about 1.7% of the sample.

The sequencing input was sorted CD4+, CD8+, or CD8+CD57+ T cells (not recorded which) from PBMCs. The chain uses TRBV19 and TRBJ1-6, with the D gene not confidently named. The clonotype was recovered from a human donor with aplastic anemia. The nucleotide sequence reads TGTGCCAGTAGAGACCCGCCAAATTCACCCCTCCACTTT. Protein translation: CASRDPPNSPLHF.